This is a list of T cell receptor beta chains from one sample in a study of blood T cell repertoires in COVID-19. This table comes from immunoSEQ multiplex PCR, and its TCRdb copy is limited to in-frame clones, with some not included. This table has roughly 40,000 clones, 70% to 90% appearing once. Sequenced: peripheral blood. The receptors originated from a human donor in a cohort sampled during active COVID-19. CDR3s include the opening cysteine and the closing phenylalanine or tryptophan. A D gene is named only where the DNA matches it firmly. Size is omitted from some rows. Given values are once, few, many or a class for expanded clones.

J | length | D | V | size | CDR3 | DNA
TRBJ2-2 | 15 | NA | TRBV7-6 | NA | CASSIRTANTGELFF | TGTGCCAGCAGCATTAGGACAGCGAACACCGGGGAGCTGTTTTTT
TRBJ2-2 | 13 | TRBD1 | TRBV29-1 | NA | CSGRTGETGELFF | TGCAGCGGGAGGACAGGGGAGACCGGGGAGCTGTTTTTT
TRBJ2-4 | 14 | NA | TRBV27 | NA | CASSFSGSRNIQYF | TGTGCCAGCAGTTTCTCAGGTTCCCGAAACATTCAGTACTTC
TRBJ1-2 | 15 | TRBD1 | TRBV6-5 | NA | CASSPGGRANYGYTF | TGTGCCAGCAGTCCAGGGGGCAGAGCTAACTATGGCTACACCTTC
TRBJ1-6 | 15 | NA | TRBV7-2 | NA | CASSKPGDYGSPLHF | TGTGCCAGCAGCAAACCCGGGGACTATGGTTCACCCCTCCACTTT
TRBJ2-2 | 16 | NA | TRBV20-1 | NA | CSASRGLLANTGELFF | TGCAGTGCTAGTCGAGGACTTCTCGCGAACACCGGGGAGCTGTTTTTT
TRBJ2-3 | 12 | TRBD1 | TRBV5-6 | NA | CASSLLQGAPYF | TGTGCCAGCAGCTTGCTCCAGGGGGCTCCGTATTTT
TRBJ1-1 | 14 | TRBD1 | TRBV6-6 | NA | CASSYLSGTGEAFF | TGTGCCAGCAGTTACTTATCCGGGACAGGGGAAGCTTTCTTT
TRBJ1-5 | 17 | TRBD1 | TRBV19 | NA | CAAAGQGLLYSNQPQHF | TGTGCCGCTGCAGGACAGGGGTTACTTTATAGCAATCAGCCCCAGCATTTT
TRBJ2-7 | 13 | NA | TRBV5-1 | NA | CASSLGRVGEQYF | TGCGCCAGCAGCTTGGGGAGGGTTGGCGAGCAGTACTTC
TRBJ2-7 | 15 | TRBD2 | TRBV13 | NA | CASSDRTSGSYEQYF | TGTGCCAGCAGCGACCGGACTAGCGGGAGCTACGAGCAGTACTTC
TRBJ1-2 | 14 | NA | TRBV19 | NA | CASIPTGENYGYTF | TGTGCCAGTATCCCGACGGGGGAGAACTATGGCTACACCTTC
TRBJ1-4 | 15 | TRBD1 | TRBV19 | NA | CASSTGTGGVEKLFF | TGTGCCAGTAGCACCGGGACAGGGGGTGTCGAAAAACTGTTTTTT
TRBJ1-2 | 14 | NA | TRBV6-5 | NA | CASSYLTDRRGYTF | TGTGCCAGCAGTTATCTCACCGACCGGCGGGGCTACACCTTC
TRBJ2-5 | 14 | NA | TRBV7-8 | NA | CASSLAAVQETQYF | TGTGCCAGCAGCTTAGCGGCCGTCCAAGAGACCCAGTACTTC
TRBJ2-3 | 16 | TRBD2 | TRBV4-2 | medium-sized | CASSPGTSGGADTQYF | TGTGCCAGCAGCCCCGGGACTAGCGGGGGGGCAGATACGCAGTATTTT
TRBJ2-2 | 15 | TRBD1 | TRBV7-9 | medium-sized | CASSLGQGAVGELFF | TGTGCCAGCAGCTTAGGGCAGGGGGCTGTCGGGGAGCTGTTTTTT
TRBJ2-7 | 15 | TRBD1 | TRBV4-2 | medium-sized | CASSQADRETYEQYF | TGTGCCAGCAGCCAAGCGGACAGGGAAACCTACGAGCAGTACTTC
TRBJ2-1 | 15 | TRBD2 | TRBV27 | NA | CASSPTSASYNEQFF | TGTGCCAGCAGCCCGACTAGCGCCTCCTACAATGAGCAGTTCTTC
TRBJ1-1 | 16 | NA | TRBV15 | few | CATSRDLRGGNTEAFF | TGTGCCACCAGCAGAGATCTACGGGGGGGGAACACTGAAGCTTTCTTT
TRBJ2-1 | 15 | NA | TRBV4-3 | NA | CASSQSQIPYNEQFF | TGCGCCAGCAGCCAATCCCAGATCCCTTACAATGAGCAGTTCTTC
TRBJ2-3 | 15 | NA | TRBV7-3 | NA | CASSLGGGRTDTQYF | TGTGCCAGCAGCTTAGGGGGGGGCCGGACAGATACGCAGTATTTT
TRBJ1-1 | 17 | TRBD1 | TRBV7-3 | NA | CASSLIGLGQGVTEAFF | TGTGCCAGCAGCTTAATTGGTTTAGGACAGGGGGTCACTGAAGCTTTCTTT
TRBJ1-5 | 14 | NA | TRBV7-2 | NA | CASSLAGRGQPQHF | TGTGCCAGCAGCTTAGCAGGGAGGGGTCAGCCCCAGCATTTT
TRBJ2-1 | 16 | NA | TRBV5-1 | NA | CASSPAPRSGYNEQFF | TGCGCCAGCAGCCCGGCCCCTCGGTCAGGATACAATGAGCAGTTCTTC
TRBJ1-3 | 15 | NA | TRBV27 | NA | CASSWSFQSGNTIYF | TGTGCCAGCAGTTGGAGTTTCCAGTCTGGAAACACCATATATTTT
TRBJ1-4 | 14 | NA | TRBV30 | NA | CAWGYTGSNEKLFF | TGTGCCTGGGGGTATACAGGGTCCAATGAAAAACTGTTTTTT
TRBJ2-1 | 18 | TRBD2 | TRBV7-3 | few | CASSVWGPGGSSYNEQFF | TGTGCCAGCAGCGTCTGGGGTCCCGGGGGGAGCTCCTACAATGAGCAGTTCTTC
TRBJ2-2 | 15 | NA | TRBV2 | NA | CASSEFGGNTGELFF | TGTGCCAGCAGTGAGTTCGGGGGGAACACCGGGGAGCTGTTTTTT
TRBJ1-5 | 14 | NA | TRBV28 | once | CASSLHGGDQPQHF | TGTGCCAGCAGTTTGCACGGGGGTGATCAGCCCCAGCATTTT
TRBJ1-5 | 16 | TRBD1 | TRBV6-6 | NA | CASSQTRTGMSIKRHF | TGTGCCAGCAGTCAAACCCGGACAGGGATGTCAATAAAACGGCATTTT
TRBJ2-3 | 14 | TRBD2 | TRBV10-1 | NA | CASSVRLAGDTQYF | TGCGCCAGCAGTGTCCGACTAGCGGGAGATACGCAGTATTTT
TRBJ2-1 | 13 | NA | TRBV5-4 | NA | CASSSRLDNEQFF | TGTGCCAGCAGCTCCCGTTTAGACAATGAGCAGTTCTTC